The 8 T cell receptor beta chains below all came from one sample that was sequenced in a study of cytomegalovirus exposure and HLA in healthy donors. It was with 60 Vbeta and 13 Jbeta primers that the PCR ran. Clones were sequenced by immunoSEQ multiplex PCR, and TCRdb holds only the in-frame ones, with some missing. Among 150,000 or so clones, over 60% were seen once, and the ten largest hold 2.5% to 3.5%. Sequenced material: PBMCs. Receptor source: a woman in her thirties or forties in good health and CMV-seronegative.

Concerning this clone: Different DNA sequences within this sample yield the same CDR3. The chain combines TRBV18 with TRBJ1-1, with a tentative D call TRBD1 (5 bases). Trimming left V 2 bases short and J 1 base short, with 8 bases between. Per the germline V gene, CDR1 is KGHSH and CDR2 is LQKENI. The CDR3 sequence is 14 residues long. CDR3 in amino acids: CASSPDRQNTEAFF. The CDR3 DNA is TGTGCCAGCTCACCAGACAGACAGAACACTGAAGCTTTCTTT.

The V call is TRBV11-2, the J call TRBJ2-5, with 8 bases matching TRBD1. The J call may be mistaken, given a closer DNA end match to TRBJ2-7. The CDR3 is 13 residues long. Germline CDR1 reads SGHAT; CDR2 reads FQNNGV. CDR3 DNA: TGTGCCAGCAGCTGGACAGGGAACTACGAGCAGTACTTC. Protein sequence: CASSWTGNYEQYF.

This clone was seen a handful of times. A junction boundary mismatches the germline segment, possibly from a read error. This chain links TRBV18 with TRBJ1-2, with D possibly TRBD1 on 5 matching bases. Per the germline V gene, CDR1 is KGHSH and CDR2 is LQKENI. The CDR3 is 15 amino acids. For the CDR3, the DNA is TGTGCCAGCTCATCACCAACGGGCAGGGACTATGGCTACACCTTC. Its protein is CASSSPTGRDYGYTF.

The gene calls are TRBV4-1 and TRBJ1-5; D is perhaps TRBD1 (6 bases). The CDR3 runs to 17 residues. V lost 0 bases and J lost 2, with 14 bases in between. Germline V gene lookup returns CDR1 MGHRA and CDR2 YSYEKL. The CDR3 region is CASSQETRDTGNQPQHF. For the CDR3, the DNA is TGCGCCAGCAGCCAAGAAACCCGGGACACTGGCAATCAGCCCCAGCATTTT.

This chain links TRBV9 with TRBJ2-5; the match to TRBD1 covers 11 bases. The CDR3 extends over 16 amino acids. Germline assignment: CDR1 SGDLS and CDR2 YYNGEE. V lost 0 bases and J lost 4; bases outside the gene matches: 5. The CDR3 DNA follows: TGTGCCAGCAGCGTAGTTGGACAGGGGGCCACAGAGACCCAGTACTTC. Translation gives CASSVVGQGATETQYF.

This chain links TRBV5-1 with TRBJ2-2; 8 bases are a match to TRBD1. The V gene end was trimmed by 2 bases and the J gene end by 0 bases; junction bases not matched to a gene: 9. CDR3 length: 18 residues. Germline CDR1 and CDR2: SGHRS and YFSETQ. The CDR3 region has the DNA TGCGCCAGCAGCTTAGAAGGACAGGGTGGGGCGAACACCGGGGAGCTGTTTTTT. Protein sequence: CASSLEGQGGANTGELFF. Together with reference TRBV5-1 and TRBJ2-2, the CDR3 gives the full variable domain: KAGVTQTPRYLIKTRGQQVTLSCSPISGHRSVSWYQQTPGQGLQFLFEYFSETQRNKGNFPGRFSGRQFSNSRSEMNVSTLELGDSALYLCASSLEGQGGANTGELFFGEGSRLTVL.

V is TRBV27 and J is TRBJ2-7, with TRBD1 matching over 8 bases. The V segment lost 6 bases and the J segment 2 bases; nucleotides outside the gene matches: 9. The CDR3 length is 15 residues. Germline V CDR1 and CDR2: MNHEY, SMNVEV (reference sequence). The CDR3 loop is CASSSTGTGAYEQYF. For the CDR3, the DNA is TGTGCCAGCAGCTCAACCGGGACAGGAGCCTACGAGCAGTACTTC.

The chain links TRBV11-2 to TRBJ1-2; 8 bases agree with TRBD1. V dropped 0 bases and J dropped 8; count of bases not matched to a gene: 2. This CDR3 comprises 13 residues. From germline, CDR1 is SGHAT and CDR2 FQNNGV. The CDR3: CASSLDRGHGYTF. CDR3 nucleotides: TGTGCCAGCAGCTTAGACAGGGGGCACGGCTACACCTTC.